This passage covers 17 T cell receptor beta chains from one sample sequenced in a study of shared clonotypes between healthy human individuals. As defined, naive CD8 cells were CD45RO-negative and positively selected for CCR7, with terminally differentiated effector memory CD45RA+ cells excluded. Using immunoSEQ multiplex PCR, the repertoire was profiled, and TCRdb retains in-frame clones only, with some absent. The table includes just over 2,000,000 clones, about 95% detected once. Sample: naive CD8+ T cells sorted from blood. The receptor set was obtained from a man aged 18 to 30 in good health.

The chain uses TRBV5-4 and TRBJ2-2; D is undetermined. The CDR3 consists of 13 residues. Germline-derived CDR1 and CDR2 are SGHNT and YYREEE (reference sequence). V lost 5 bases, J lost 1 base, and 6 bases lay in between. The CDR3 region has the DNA TGTGCCAGCAGAACGGGGAACACCGGGGAGCTGTTTTTT. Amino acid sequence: CASRTGNTGELFF. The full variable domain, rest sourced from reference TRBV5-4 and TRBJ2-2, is ETGVTQSPTHLIKTRGQQVTLRCSSQSGHNTVSWYQQALGQGPQFIFQYYREEENGRGNFPPRFSGLQFPNYSSELNVNALELDDSALYLCASRTGNTGELFFGEGSRLTVL.

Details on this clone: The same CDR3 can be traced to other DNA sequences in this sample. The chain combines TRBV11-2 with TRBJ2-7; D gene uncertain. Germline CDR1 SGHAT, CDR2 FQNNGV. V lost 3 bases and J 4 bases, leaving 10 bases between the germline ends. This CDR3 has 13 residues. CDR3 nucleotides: TGTGCCAGCAGCTTTCGTGACTCGTACGAGCAGTACTTC. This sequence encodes CASSFRDSYEQYF. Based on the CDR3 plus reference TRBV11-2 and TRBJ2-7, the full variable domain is EAGVAQSPRYKIIEKRQSVAFWCNPISGHATLYWYQQILGQGPKLLIQFQNNGVVDDSQLPKDRFSAERLKGVDSTLKIQPAKLEDSAVYLCASSFRDSYEQYFGPGTRLTVT.

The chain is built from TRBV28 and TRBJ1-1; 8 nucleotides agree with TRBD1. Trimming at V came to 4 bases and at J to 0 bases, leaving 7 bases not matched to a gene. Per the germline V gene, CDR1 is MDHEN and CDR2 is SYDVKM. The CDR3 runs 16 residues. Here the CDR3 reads CASSSGQGLMNTEAFF. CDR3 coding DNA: TGTGCCAGCAGTTCAGGACAGGGCCTCATGAACACTGAAGCTTTCTTT.

CDR3 loop: CASRVSSGTPGSYNEQFF. The DNA of the CDR3 is TGTGCCAGCAGGGTTTCTAGCGGGACCCCGGGGTCCTACAATGAGCAGTTCTTC. V and J are TRBV27 and TRBJ2-1; TRBD2 matches 9 bases. The length of the CDR3 is 18 residues. Per germline, CDR1 MNHEY and CDR2 SMNVEV (reference sequence). V lost 6 bases, J lost 1 base, and 13 bases stayed unmatched.

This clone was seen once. The CDR3 loop reads CASSLNDRASYNSPLHF. The DNA for the CDR3 is TGTGCCAGCAGCTTAAACGACAGGGCCTCCTATAATTCACCCCTCCACTTT. The chain has TRBV11-2 and TRBJ1-6; 7 nucleotides match TRBD1. Germline CDR1 is SGHAT and CDR2 is FQNNGV. Trimming cost V 2 bases and J 0 bases; bases outside gene matches: 4. This CDR3 contains 17 residues.

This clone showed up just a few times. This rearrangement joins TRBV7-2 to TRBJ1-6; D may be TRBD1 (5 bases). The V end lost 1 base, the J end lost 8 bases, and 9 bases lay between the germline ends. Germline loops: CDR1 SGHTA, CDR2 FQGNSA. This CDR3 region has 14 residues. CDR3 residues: CASSLGPGYSPLHF. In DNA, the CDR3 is TGTGCCAGCAGCTTAGGTCCAGGGTATTCACCCCTCCACTTT.

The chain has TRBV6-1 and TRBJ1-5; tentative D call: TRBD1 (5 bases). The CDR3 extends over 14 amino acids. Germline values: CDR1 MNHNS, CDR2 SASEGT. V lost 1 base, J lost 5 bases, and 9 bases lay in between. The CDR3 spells CASSEEGFYQPQHF. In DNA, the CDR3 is TGTGCCAGCAGTGAAGAGGGGTTTTATCAGCCCCAGCATTTT.

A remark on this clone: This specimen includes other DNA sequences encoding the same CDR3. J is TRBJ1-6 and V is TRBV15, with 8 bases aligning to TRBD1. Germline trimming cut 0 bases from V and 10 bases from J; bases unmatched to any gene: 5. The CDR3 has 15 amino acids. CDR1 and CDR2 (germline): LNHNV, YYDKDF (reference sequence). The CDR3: CATSRDRGLGSPLHF. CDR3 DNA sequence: TGTGCCACCAGCAGAGACAGGGGGCTGGGATCACCCCTCCACTTT.

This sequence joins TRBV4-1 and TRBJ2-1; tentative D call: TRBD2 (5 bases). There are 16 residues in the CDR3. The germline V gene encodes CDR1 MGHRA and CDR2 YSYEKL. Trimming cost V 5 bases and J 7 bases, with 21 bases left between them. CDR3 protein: CASSGSPGGALNEQFF. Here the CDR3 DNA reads TGCGCCAGCAGCGGCAGCCCAGGAGGAGCGCTAAATGAGCAGTTCTTC.

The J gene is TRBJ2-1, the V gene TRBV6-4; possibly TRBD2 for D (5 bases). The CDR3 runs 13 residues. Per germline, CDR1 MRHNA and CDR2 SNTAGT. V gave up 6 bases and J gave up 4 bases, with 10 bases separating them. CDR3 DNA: TGTGCCAGCAGGTGGACTCGATACAATGAGCAGTTCTTC. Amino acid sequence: CASRWTRYNEQFF.

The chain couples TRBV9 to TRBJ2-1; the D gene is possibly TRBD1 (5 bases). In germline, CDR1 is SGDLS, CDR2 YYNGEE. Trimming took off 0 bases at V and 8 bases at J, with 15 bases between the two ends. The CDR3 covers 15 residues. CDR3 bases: TGTGCCAGCAGCGTAGACACCATTCTAGGGGATGAGCAGTTCTTC. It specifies CASSVDTILGDEQFF.

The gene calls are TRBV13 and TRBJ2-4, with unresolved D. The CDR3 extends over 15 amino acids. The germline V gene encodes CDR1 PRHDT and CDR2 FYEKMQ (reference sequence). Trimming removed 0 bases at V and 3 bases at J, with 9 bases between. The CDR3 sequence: CASSLGLEGKNIQYF. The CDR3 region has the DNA TGTGCCAGCAGCTTAGGCCTTGAAGGCAAAAACATTCAGTACTTC.

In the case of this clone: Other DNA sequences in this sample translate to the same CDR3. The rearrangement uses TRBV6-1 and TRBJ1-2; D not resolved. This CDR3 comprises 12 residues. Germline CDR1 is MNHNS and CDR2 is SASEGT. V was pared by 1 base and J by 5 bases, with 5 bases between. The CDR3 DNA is TGTGCCAGCAGTGAAGGTGGATATGGCTACACCTTC. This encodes CASSEGGYGYTF.

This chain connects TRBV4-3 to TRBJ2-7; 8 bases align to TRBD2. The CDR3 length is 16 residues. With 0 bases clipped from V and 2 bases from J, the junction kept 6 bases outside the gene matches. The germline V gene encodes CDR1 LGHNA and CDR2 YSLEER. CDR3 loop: CASSQDYTSGAYEQYF. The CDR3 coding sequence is TGCGCCAGCAGCCAAGATTATACTAGCGGCGCCTACGAGCAGTACTTC.

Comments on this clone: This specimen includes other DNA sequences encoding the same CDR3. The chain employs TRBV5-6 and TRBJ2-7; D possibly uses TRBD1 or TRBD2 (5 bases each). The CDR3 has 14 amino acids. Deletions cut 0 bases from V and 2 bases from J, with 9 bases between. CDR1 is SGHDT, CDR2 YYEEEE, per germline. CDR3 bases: TGTGCCAGCAGCTTGGGGCAGGGAGCCTACGAGCAGTACTTC. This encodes CASSLGQGAYEQYF.

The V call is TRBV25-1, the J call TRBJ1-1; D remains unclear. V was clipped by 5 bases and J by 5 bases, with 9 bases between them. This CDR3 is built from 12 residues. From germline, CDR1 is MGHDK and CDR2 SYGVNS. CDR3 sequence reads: CASSYVGTEAFF. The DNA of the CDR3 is TGTGCCAGCAGTTATGTAGGGACTGAAGCTTTCTTT.

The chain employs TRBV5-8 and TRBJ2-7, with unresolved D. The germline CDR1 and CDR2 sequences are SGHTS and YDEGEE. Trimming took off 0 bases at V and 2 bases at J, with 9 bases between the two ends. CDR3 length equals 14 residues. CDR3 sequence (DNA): TGTGCCAGCAGCTTGGGGTCAGGACCCTACGAGCAGTACTTC. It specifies CASSLGSGPYEQYF.